These 26 T cell receptor beta chains were all obtained from the same sample, sequenced in a study of human T cells and chemical hapten exposure. The time point denotes: patch test 2, 6 weeks after DPC sensitization. Stated treatment: therapeutic diphenylcyclopropenone sensitization with weekly scalp DPC. Each CDR3 protein is one row after TCRdb ran MiXCR on the RACE reads. The table lists a few hundred thousand distinct CDR3 sequences, 6% to 7% of them singletons. The sequencing used whole blood, collected in connection with sensitization to the hapten diphenylcyclopropenone (DPC). Receptor source: a woman between 18 and 29 years old with alopecia areata. Some clones in this sample may be carry-over from other donors' samples.

This chain links TRBV5-1 with TRBJ1-1; possibly TRBD1 for D (6 bases). Trimming pared 0 bases from V and 4 bases from J, leaving 16 bases between. Germline CDR1 is SGHRS and CDR2 is YFSETQ. CDR3 length equals 16 residues. For the CDR3, the DNA is TGCGCCAGCAGCTTGGGGGCCCCCAGGGGCGGCACTGAAGCTTTCTTT. Its translation: CASSLGAPRGGTEAFF. Combining the CDR3 with reference TRBV5-1 and TRBJ1-1 gives the whole variable domain KAGVTQTPRYLIKTRGQQVTLSCSPISGHRSVSWYQQTPGQGLQFLFEYFSETQRNKGNFPGRFSGRQFSNSRSEMNVSTLELGDSALYLCASSLGAPRGGTEAFFGQGTRLTVV.

This clonotype was observed at least ten times. V and J are TRBV7-9 and TRBJ2-5; 9 nucleotides line up with TRBD2. The CDR3 loop spans 16 amino acids. Germline lookup yields CDR1 SEHNR and CDR2 FQNEAQ (reference sequence). The trim removed 5 bases at V and 4 bases at J, leaving 11 bases unmatched. The CDR3 is CASSQSSGESPETQYF. For the CDR3, the DNA is TGTGCCAGCAGCCAATCTAGCGGGGAGTCGCCAGAGACCCAGTACTTC.

This clonotype was seen at least ten times. The chain uses TRBV7-9 and TRBJ2-1; D remains unclear. The CDR3 has 14 residues. Looked up from germline, CDR1 is SEHNR and CDR2 is FQNEAQ (reference sequence). V was shortened by 2 bases and J by 5 bases, with 10 bases between the two germline ends. CDR3 residues: CASSLSGSNNEQFF. In nucleotides, the CDR3 is TGTGCCAGCAGCTTATCGGGCAGTAACAATGAGCAGTTCTTC. The full variable domain, completed using reference TRBV7-9 and TRBJ2-1, is DTGVSQNPRHKITKRGQNVTFRCDPISEHNRLYWYRQTLGQGPEFLTYFQNEAQLEKSRLLSDRFSAERPKGSFSTLEIQRTEQGDSAMYLCASSLSGSNNEQFFGPGTRLTVL.

This clonotype was seen ten or more times. The chain has TRBV9 and TRBJ1-4, with D hard to call. Germline CDR1 SGDLS, CDR2 YYNGEE. The CDR3 is 13 amino acids. The V end was cut by 0 bases, the J end by 5 bases, with 5 bases between. In nucleotides, the CDR3 is TGTGCCAGCAGCGTAGCACAGAATGAAAAACTGTTTTTT. Translating gives CASSVAQNEKLFF.

The chain is built from TRBV6-2 or TRBV6-3 and TRBJ1-5; a weak D match, TRBD1 (6 bases). V was shortened by 5 bases and J by 0 bases, with 17 bases between the two germline ends. The CDR3 is 17 residues long. Germline V gives CDR1 MNHEY, CDR2 SVGEGT. The CDR3 bases are TGTGCCAGCAGTCCACTATCCGACAGGAATAGCAATCAGCCCCAGCATTTT. Protein sequence: CASSPLSDRNSNQPQHF.

V is TRBV3-1 and J is TRBJ2-6; D possibly corresponds to TRBD1 (6 bases). The ends were cut back, 1 base at V and 2 bases at J, with 15 bases in the middle. The CDR3 consists of 18 residues. CDR1 LGHDT and CDR2 YNNKEL come from the germline V gene (reference sequence). The CDR3 loop is CASSQVKGERAGANVLTF. CDR3 sequence (DNA): TGTGCCAGCAGCCAAGTTAAGGGGGAACGCGCTGGGGCCAACGTCCTGACTTTC.

This clonotype was observed many times. The V and J genes are TRBV5-1 and TRBJ2-4, with TRBD2 matching 8 bases. Per germline, CDR1 SGHRS and CDR2 YFSETQ. The CDR3 sequence is 17 residues long. The junction had 8 bases not matched to a gene; V was cut back by 0 bases and J by 3 bases. CDR3 coding DNA: TGCGCCAGCAGCTTGGTCCTAGCGGGTCTAGGCAAAAACATTCAGTACTTC. This translates into CASSLVLAGLGKNIQYF.

This clonotype appeared a few times. The chain has TRBV20-1 and TRBJ2-3; 9 bases are a match to TRBD2. The CDR3 runs to 18 residues. V was pared by 2 bases and J by 4 bases, with 16 bases of the junction left unmatched. CDR1 and CDR2 from the germline V gene are DFQATT and SNEGSKA (reference sequence). This CDR3 reads CSARSFGGGGAPPDTQYF. CDR3 coding DNA: TGCAGTGCTAGAAGCTTTGGAGGCGGGGGGGCCCCACCAGATACGCAGTATTTT.

This chain joins TRBV6-1 and TRBJ2-5; D possibly corresponds to TRBD2 (6 bases). CDR3 length: 16 residues. Germline V gene sequence: CDR1 MNHNS, CDR2 SASEGT. The V end lost 7 bases, the J end lost 5 bases, and 23 bases lay between the germline ends. The CDR3: CASTRLAPSPGETQYF. The CDR3 bases are TGTGCCAGCACAAGGCTAGCGCCTTCACCGGGGGAGACCCAGTACTTC.

This clonotype came up many times. The chain is built from TRBV5-5 and TRBJ1-1, with no clear D. This CDR3 has 13 residues. Trimming stripped 4 bases from V and 4 bases from J, with 11 bases between. From germline, CDR1 is SGHKS and CDR2 YYEKEE (reference sequence). The CDR3 region is CASSLLVGTEAFF. The CDR3, as DNA: TGTGCCAGCAGCCTGTTGGTCGGCACTGAAGCTTTCTTT.

This clonotype was counted ten times or more. The chain has TRBV7-9 and TRBJ1-2; no clear D gene. Germline CDR1 reads SEHNR; CDR2 reads FQNEAQ (reference sequence). The CDR3 is 13 amino acids. The V end lost 1 base, the J end lost 5 bases, and 8 bases lay between the germline ends. The CDR3 bases are TGTGCCAGCAGCTTAGTGGCCGCGTATGGCTACACCTTC. This sequence encodes CASSLVAAYGYTF.

This clonotype was counted only a few times. J is TRBJ2-7 and V is TRBV5-4; D not resolved. This CDR3 spans 16 amino acids. The V gene lost 2 bases and the J gene lost 4 bases, with 19 bases spanning the gap. In germline, CDR1 is SGHNT, CDR2 YYREEE (reference sequence). The CDR3 loop is CASSFGRVGPTYEQYF. DNA for the CDR3: TGTGCCAGCAGCTTCGGAAGGGTTGGCCCGACTTACGAGCAGTACTTC.

This clonotype was observed at least ten times. CDR3 region: CASSLGTYSTDTQYF. CDR3 nucleotide sequence: TGTGCCAGCAGCTTGGGGACCTACAGCACAGATACGCAGTATTTT. V usage is TRBV5-5 and J usage is TRBJ2-3, with D uncertain. CDR3 size: 15 residues. Trimming stripped 0 bases from V and 0 bases from J, with 8 bases between. CDR1 SGHKS and CDR2 YYEKEE come from the germline V gene (reference sequence).

Ten or more counts support this clonotype. The chain has TRBV27 and TRBJ1-2; D is possibly TRBD1 (5 bases). The CDR3 is 14 residues long. Germline V gene data show CDR1 as MNHEY and CDR2 as SMNVEV (reference sequence). Trimming cost V 4 bases and J 2 bases, with 11 bases left between them. Written as DNA, the CDR3 is TGTGCCAGCAGTTCCCCGGGACCGAACTATGGCTACACCTTC. It specifies CASSSPGPNYGYTF.

The chain couples TRBV4-1 to TRBJ2-5; TRBD2 aligns across 7 bases. Trimming at V came to 4 bases and at J to 1 base, leaving 6 bases not matched to a gene. The CDR3 runs to 15 residues. Germline CDR1 is MGHRA and CDR2 is YSYEKL. The CDR3 DNA reads TGCGCCAGCAGCCCTGATCCGGGGGGCCAAGAGACCCAGTACTTC. It is translated as CASSPDPGGQETQYF.

In this sample, this clonotype turned up many times. V and J are TRBV10-3 and TRBJ1-5, with unresolved D. The CDR3 has 12 amino acids. Germline-derived CDR1 and CDR2 are ENHRY and SYGVKD. Trimming took 1 base from V and 7 from J, leaving 5 bases between them. CDR3 coding DNA: TGTGCCATCAGTGAGTTGGGACAGCCCCAGCATTTT. Its protein is CAISELGQPQHF.

This clonotype was seen more than once but under ten times. The chain carries TRBV15 and TRBJ1-3; unclear D gene. The CDR3 totals 16 residues. CDR1 is LNHNV, CDR2 YYDKDF, per germline (reference sequence). Trimming cost V 0 bases and J 2 bases, with 11 bases left between them. CDR3 amino acids: CATSRDLRMAGNTIYF. CDR3 coding DNA: TGTGCCACCAGCAGAGATCTCAGGATGGCTGGAAACACCATATATTTT.

As for this clonotype: This may be a read error: a much more frequent sequence differs by one nucleotide. The chain links TRBV28 to TRBJ2-7; TRBD1 is a possible D gene (5 bases). CDR1 is MDHEN and CDR2 is SYDVKM in the germline V gene. The CDR3 has 14 amino acids. The CDR3 DNA reads TGTGCCAGCAGTGGCCCGGACACCTCCTACGAGCTGTACTTC. This translates into CASSGPDTSYELYF.

This clonotype is medium-sized (0.01 to 0.1%) in the sample. The chain uses TRBV6-2 or TRBV6-3 and TRBJ2-1; no firm D call. Germline CDR1 MNHEY, CDR2 SVGEGT. The CDR3 extends over 12 amino acids. Between the trimmed V and J ends, which lost 2 bases and 5 bases, there was a span of 4 bases. The DNA of the CDR3 is TGTGCCAGCAGTTACCCCGACAATGAGCAGTTCTTC. Protein: CASSYPDNEQFF.

This clonotype was counted many times. This rearrangement joins TRBV29-1 to TRBJ2-6; D unresolved. This CDR3 has 11 residues. V dropped 4 bases and J dropped 9 bases, with 7 bases sitting between them. Germline loops: CDR1 SQVTM, CDR2 ANQGSEA. The CDR3 spells CSVGKSNVLTF. The DNA of the CDR3 is TGCAGCGTTGGGAAGAGCAACGTCCTGACTTTC.

This clonotype was recorded once. J is TRBJ1-1 and V is TRBV7-2, with D unresolved. This CDR3 has 16 amino acids. Looked up from germline, CDR1 is SGHTA and CDR2 is FQGNSA. Trimming stripped 2 bases from V and 0 bases from J, with 13 bases between. The CDR3 sequence: CASSLLLPGMNTEAFF. The CDR3 DNA reads TGTGCCAGCAGCTTACTCTTGCCAGGAATGAACACTGAAGCTTTCTTT.

This clonotype was observed at least ten times. Written as DNA, the CDR3 is TGTGCCAGCAGTTCCCCGCGGAGATCCTACAATGAGCAGTTCTTC. Translated, it gives CASSSPRRSYNEQFF. V and J are TRBV6-5 and TRBJ2-1, with D unresolved. The CDR3 runs to 15 residues. Trimming shortened V by 4 bases and J by 1 base, and 11 bases separated the two germline ends. Germline assignment: CDR1 MNHEY and CDR2 SVGAGI.

This clonotype has only a few counts. The chain combines TRBV7-8 with TRBJ2-2; the D gene is possibly TRBD1 (6 bases). The germline V gene encodes CDR1 SGHVS and CDR2 FQNEAQ. The CDR3 covers 15 residues. V lost 5 bases, J lost 5 bases, and 15 bases lay in between. The chain's CDR3 is CASSREAGVTGELFF. CDR3 coding DNA: TGTGCCAGCAGCCGCGAGGCAGGGGTAACCGGGGAGCTGTTTTTT.

This clonotype came up a few times. The chain links TRBV7-2 to TRBJ1-2; D may be TRBD1 (5 bases). The CDR3 contains 13 residues. Trimming cost V 1 base and J 10 bases, with 13 bases left between them. Germline CDR1 is SGHTA and CDR2 is FQGNSA. DNA of the CDR3: TGTGCCAGCAGCTTAGAAGGGGTTCGAGACTACACCTTC. It translates to CASSLEGVRDYTF.

This clonotype has a count of ten or more. V gene TRBV4-3 combines with J gene TRBJ2-3; unclear D gene. CDR1 LGHNA and CDR2 YSLEER come from the germline V gene. V lost 0 bases and J lost 2, with 15 bases in between. The CDR3 has 17 residues. The DNA of the CDR3 is TGCGCCAGCAGCCAAGATCGAAGTCGAATTTACACAGATACGCAGTATTTT. Translating gives CASSQDRSRIYTDTQYF.

This clonotype was seen at least ten times. The V and J genes are TRBV12-3 or TRBV12-4 and TRBJ1-4; 7 bases fit TRBD1. With V trimmed by 4 bases and J by 7 bases, 6 bases remained unmatched. CDR3 size: 14 residues. In nucleotides, the CDR3 is TGTGCCAGCAGTTCAGGGGGGGGGCCTGAAAAACTGTTTTTT. It yields the protein CASSSGGGPEKLFF.